The subject of this entry is one TCR beta chain. Its specificity is unknown. V was cut by 6 bases and J by 8 bases, with 14 bases left in between. Looked up from germline, CDR1 is LGHNA and CDR2 is YSLEER. The CDR3 is 13 residues long. This specimen comes from a study of post-analysis software for immune sequencing data. About the study: Some patients lacked subtype; others had relapsing-remitting, secondary progressive or progressive-relapsing disease. The study, taken as a whole, reports: The five TRBV segments detected at higher frequency in patients than in controls included TRBV5-6, TRBV5-1 and TRBV20-1. Samples from a shared batch, those prepared together, strongly co-clustered by F measure. Among multiple sclerosis patients, normalized Chao1 diversity was significantly below that of controls.

Researchers reported that TCR beta cDNA libraries carried unique molecular identifiers. Roughly 510,000 cDNA molecules were recovered from an input of about 0.9 to 11 million T cells. TCRdb re-analysed the PCR reads in MiXCR, keeping a single row per CDR3 protein. Of 700,000 to 800,000 distinct CDR3 sequences in the sample, approximately 30% were seen once. This TCR was sampled from a girl aged 5-17 years with multiple sclerosis. The specimen sequenced was blood. This sequence joins TRBV4-3 and TRBJ2-1; D is unresolved. CDR3 residues: CASSRNLLDEQFF. CDR3 sequence (DNA): TGCGCCAGCAGTCGGAACCTTCTCGATGAGCAGTTCTTC.